This record looks at one T cell receptor beta chain sequence and its context. Its target is not known. The PCR had 60 Vbeta and 13 Jbeta primers. TCRdb keeps only in-frame clones here, not all; method: immunoSEQ multiplex PCR. The sample includes 180,000 or so clones, roughly 77% of them seen just once. The CDR3 has 13 residues. V lost 5 bases, J lost 2 bases, and 3 bases stayed unmatched. Germline V CDR1 and CDR2: SEHNR, FQNEAQ (reference sequence). This sample was included in a study of cytomegalovirus exposure and HLA in healthy donors. The study's findings and limits: Researchers reported in a later analysis that a missense DCLRE1C variant was tied to TCR beta V- and J-gene trimming. The study labeled approximately 150 TCR beta chains cytomegalovirus-associated. When presence/absence was analysed, sequencing depth was taken to be roughly uniform across donors. When the data were analyzed later, several of the most significant clusters appeared to be linked to common viral pathogens.

The chain joins TRBV7-9 to TRBJ2-7, with 7 positions matching TRBD1. The clonotype originates from a woman aged 40 to 49 in good health and CMV-seropositive. Sequencing was performed on PBMCs. Here the CDR3 reads CASSTGTAYEQYF. The CDR3, as DNA: TGTGCCAGCAGCACCGGGACAGCCTACGAGCAGTACTTC.